This T cell receptor beta chain came from a study of blood T cell repertoires in COVID-19. Study overall: Italy, Spain and the United States were the sources of the convalescent and acute COVID-19 samples.

Sequenced by immunoSEQ multiplex PCR; TCRdb stores in-frame clones only, minus some. Of approximately 160,000 clones in the sample, 80% to 90% were seen once. Sequenced material: peripheral blood. The clonotype originates from an elderly woman with acute or convalescent COVID-19.

CDR3 DNA sequence: TGCGCCAGCAGCACCTCCGGGACAGGGTTTAACTATGGCTACACCTTC. Protein product: CASSTSGTGFNYGYTF. J is TRBJ1-2 and V is TRBV5-1; 9 bases fit TRBD1. Germline CDR1 and CDR2: SGHRS and YFSETQ. The CDR3 length is 16 residues. V gave up 4 bases and J gave up 1 base; unmatched junction bases: 8.